Listed below are T cell receptor beta chains from one sample, sequenced in a study of vaccination effects on CD4 cells after COVID-19. Sequenced by immunoSEQ multiplex PCR; TCRdb stores in-frame clones only, minus some. Of about 40,000 clones in the sample, approximately 70% were seen once. These receptors' targets are unknown. The sample here was CD4+ T cells from PBMCs cultured without peptide, taken after COVID-19 vaccination. These receptors were collected from a human donor who received a COVID-19 vaccine. Each CDR3 is given with its conserved first and last residue. Each record gives: J gene, clone size, D gene, V gene, CDR3 DNA, CDR3 protein. The D gene is left open where the match is weak. Size values are once, few and many counts, or a class for expanded clones, and some rows have none.

TRBJ2-7 | - | - | TRBV18 | TGTGCCAGCTCACCGGACGGGTCCTACGAGCAGTACTTC | CASSPDGSYEQYF
TRBJ1-1 | - | TRBD1 | TRBV24-1 | TGTGCCACCAGTGAAGGGGGACAGGTCAACACTGAAGCTTTCTTT | CATSEGGQVNTEAFF
TRBJ1-1 | - | TRBD1 | TRBV7-7 | TGTGCCAGCAGCTTAGTTGGCAGGGGGGTTGAGTCTGAAGCTTTCTTT | CASSLVGRGVESEAFF
TRBJ2-3 | - | - | TRBV5-1 | TGCGCCAGCAGCTTGGACAGGTCCACAGATACGCAGTATTTT | CASSLDRSTDTQYF
TRBJ2-7 | - | - | TRBV19 | TGTGCCAGTACCCATACTGGATCCTACGAGCAGTACTTC | CASTHTGSYEQYF
TRBJ2-7 | - | - | TRBV7-9 | TGTGCCAGCAGCGCGTCAGGGGTCTACGAGCAGTACTTC | CASSASGVYEQYF
TRBJ2-1 | - | - | TRBV6-5 | TGTGCCAGCCAGCAGGGCCGGAATGAGCAGTTCTTC | CASQQGRNEQFF
TRBJ2-1 | - | - | TRBV14 | TGTGCCAGCAGCCAAGTCGGGGGTTCTGGGAATGAGCAGTTCTTC | CASSQVGGSGNEQFF
TRBJ2-1 | - | TRBD2 | TRBV6-4 | TGTGCCAGCAGTGACACCGGGGGGGGCAGCAATGAGCAGTTCTTC | CASSDTGGGSNEQFF
TRBJ1-4 | - | - | TRBV3-1/TRBV3-2 | TGTGCCAGCAGTACGGGACTTCCAACTAATGAAAAACTGTTTTTT | CASSTGLPTNEKLFF
TRBJ2-7 | - | - | TRBV9 | TGTGCCAGCAGCGTAGGGTCTACGGCAGGCCACGAGCAGTACTTC | CASSVGSTAGHEQYF
TRBJ2-2 | few | - | TRBV2 | TGTGCCAGCACACTAGGAGTCTCCGGGGAGCTGTTTTTT | CASTLGVSGELFF
TRBJ2-5 | - | - | TRBV7-6 | TGTGCCAGCAGCCCGAATCCGGAGACCCAGTACTTC | CASSPNPETQYF
TRBJ2-3 | - | - | TRBV5-1 | TGCGCCAGCAGCTTTAACGGGGGCTACACAGATACGCAGTATTTT | CASSFNGGYTDTQYF
TRBJ1-5 | - | - | TRBV7-9 | TGTGCCAGCAGCCCGAGTCAGGGGTCGGGTCAGCCCCAGCATTTT | CASSPSQGSGQPQHF
TRBJ2-7 | - | TRBD1 | TRBV5-1 | TGCGCCAGCAGCCCCGGAGGGACAGGGGACGAGCAGTACTTC | CASSPGGTGDEQYF
TRBJ1-5 | - | - | TRBV6-5 | TGTGCCAGCAGTTCGGGGGGGGCAGTACATCAGCCCCAGCATTTT | CASSSGGAVHQPQHF
TRBJ2-7 | - | - | TRBV18 | TGTGCCAGCTCACCACCGGGGACGGGATCCTACGAGCAGTACTTC | CASSPPGTGSYEQYF
TRBJ1-2 | - | - | TRBV2 | TGTGCCAGCAGTGAAAGGCCCAGGCGTGGCTACACCTTC | CASSERPRRGYTF
TRBJ2-5 | few | TRBD2 | TRBV6-1 | TGTGCCAGCAGTGAACTAGCGGGGGGGCAAGAGACCCAGTACTTC | CASSELAGGQETQYF
TRBJ2-5 | - | TRBD2 | TRBV15 | TGTGCCACCTCCGGCCGGGGGGGCAGAGAGACCCAGTACTTC | CATSGRGGRETQYF
TRBJ2-1 | - | - | TRBV2 | TGTGCCAGCAGTGTCGGGACCCGATACAATGAGCAGTTCTTC | CASSVGTRYNEQFF
TRBJ1-4 | - | TRBD1 | TRBV7-6 | TGTGCCAGCAGCCCAATGGACAGGGGGGGTGAAAAACTGTTTTTT | CASSPMDRGGEKLFF
TRBJ2-7 | - | - | TRBV3-1/TRBV3-2 | TGTGCCAGCAGCCCAAGGGGGGCTAGCGCGAGCTACGAGCAGTACTTC | CASSPRGASASYEQYF
TRBJ1-1 | once | - | TRBV19 | TGTGCCAGTAGTTTGCAGACCAACACTGAAGCTTTCTTT | CASSLQTNTEAFF
TRBJ1-6 | few | - | TRBV18 | TGTGCCAGCTCACCGGGAGATAATTCACCCCTCCACTTT | CASSPGDNSPLHF
TRBJ2-2 | few | - | TRBV5-4 | TGTGCCAGCAGCGCACCCCCAGGGGAGGGTACCGGGGAGCTGTTTTTT | CASSAPPGEGTGELFF
TRBJ1-4 | - | - | TRBV27 | TGTGCCAGCAGTTTATATTCAGGGGACGATCTCTTTAATGAAAAACTGTTTTTT | CASSLYSGDDLFNEKLFF
TRBJ1-3 | - | - | TRBV2 | TGTGCCAGCAGCGCTAGTAGGCGGGGGAACACCATATATTTT | CASSASRRGNTIYF
TRBJ2-7 | - | TRBD1 | TRBV19 | TGTGCCAGTAGTATCGGGACAGGGGTCTACGAGCAGTACTTC | CASSIGTGVYEQYF
TRBJ1-5 | few | - | TRBV4-1 | TGCGCCAGCAGCAAAGGACAGTTTAGCAATCAGCCCCAGCATTTT | CASSKGQFSNQPQHF
TRBJ2-1 | few | - | TRBV9 | TGTGCCAGCAGCGTAGGCTACAATGAGCAGTTCTTC | CASSVGYNEQFF
TRBJ2-3 | - | TRBD2 | TRBV19 | TGTGCCAGTAGTACACAAAGCGGGGGTAGCACAGATACGCAGTATTTT | CASSTQSGGSTDTQYF
TRBJ2-7 | - | - | TRBV29-1 | TGCAGCGTTGTGATATTACCCGCCTACGAGCAGTACTTC | CSVVILPAYEQYF
TRBJ2-3 | - | - | TRBV5-1 | TGCGCCAGCAGCTTGGGAGGGTCAACTAGCACAGATACGCAGTATTTT | CASSLGGSTSTDTQYF
TRBJ1-4 | - | - | TRBV2 | TGTGCCAGCAGTTTACAAGCAGGGGACGGGAGTGAAAAACTGTTTTTT | CASSLQAGDGSEKLFF
TRBJ2-1 | - | TRBD1 | TRBV5-1 | TGCGCCAGCAGCTTGAGACTAGACAGGGGCAATGAGCAGTTCTTC | CASSLRLDRGNEQFF
TRBJ2-7 | - | TRBD2 | TRBV5-1 | TGCGCCAGCAGCTTCCTAGCGGAAAACTACGAGCAGTACTTC | CASSFLAENYEQYF